What follows are 2 T cell receptor beta chains derived from one specimen sequenced in a study of OX40 agonist ivuxolimab in advanced cancers. Some clones are missing from TCRdb's copy, which holds only in-frame ones; the method was immunoSEQ multiplex PCR. The table shows some 100,000 clones, with 70% to 90% occurring only once. This specimen consisted of CD4+ or CD8+ T cells sorted from blood, obtained in a trial of the OX40 agonist ivuxolimab. Receptors originate from an adult with an advanced solid tumor such as melanoma, head and neck, liver or kidney cancer.

This clone was seen a handful of times. The V gene is TRBV5-1, the J gene TRBJ2-3; the D gene could be TRBD1 or TRBD2 (6 bases each). Looked up from germline, CDR1 is SGHRS and CDR2 is YFSETQ. This CDR3 has 14 residues. The V gene lost 4 bases and the J gene lost 2 bases, with 11 bases spanning the gap. The CDR3 DNA reads TGCGCCAGCAGCGCGGGGACAACCACAGATACGCAGTATTTT. Amino acid sequence: CASSAGTTTDTQYF.

This clone was observed a few times. J is TRBJ2-3 and V is TRBV6-6, with TRBD2 identical over 10 bases. CDR1 MNHNY and CDR2 SVGAGI come from the germline V gene (reference sequence). Losses at the gene ends were 0 bases for V and 0 bases for J; bases not matched to a gene: 0. The CDR3 covers 16 residues. CDR3 protein: CASSYSTSGSTDTQYF. CDR3 DNA sequence: TGTGCCAGCAGTTACTCGACTAGCGGGAGCACAGATACGCAGTATTTT.